Reported below is one T cell receptor beta chain. This sample was included in a study of control samples from healthy donors and cancer patients. The method was immunoSEQ multiplex PCR; TCRdb's version includes in-frame clones alone and lacks a portion of them. The table lists about 98,000 clones, around 82% of them singletons, with more than 1.5% in the top ten. In germline, CDR1 is SEHNR, CDR2 FQNEAQ (reference sequence). The CDR3 is made up of 15 amino acids. The ends were cut back, 4 bases at V and 0 bases at J, with 11 bases in the middle. The sample was blood. The chain carries TRBV7-9 and TRBJ2-3; weak D call: TRBD1 (6 bases). This clonotype was sampled from a man in his 60s in good health. The CDR3 protein is CASSSRTASTDTQYF. CDR3 DNA sequence: TGTGCCAGCAGCTCTCGGACAGCTAGCACAGATACGCAGTATTTT.